This record covers a single TCR beta chain. Its antigen is as yet unknown. This sample is drawn from a study of beta chain features in type 1 diabetes. Broader study findings: Patients with Type 1 diabetes showed moderately but significantly shorter TCRB CDR3s in all four CD4+ subsets.

Sampling consisted of one heparinised blood draw per donor, averaging about 116 mL. The germline V gene has CDR1 SGHTA and CDR2 FQGNSA. CDR3 length: 15 amino acids. V was clipped by 4 bases and J by 2 bases, with 13 bases between them. The isolated RNA, all of it, was reverse transcribed, so expressed TCRB transcripts were what got sequenced. The method was immunoSEQ multiplex PCR; TCRdb's version includes in-frame clones alone and lacks a portion of them. The sample comprises around 250,000 clones, more than 13% of which are singletons, and 0.017% rests with the top ten. The origin of this receptor is a man aged 25 to 40 with type 1 diabetes. The chain recombines TRBV7-2 with TRBJ2-3; weak D call: TRBD1 (6 bases). Sequenced input: naive CD4+ T cells from blood. In nucleotides, the CDR3 is TGTGCCAGCAGCTCAATGTGGGGGCTCACAGATACGCAGTATTTT. This codes for CASSSMWGLTDTQYF.